This T cell receptor (beta chain) was identified in a study of spatial heterogeneity in lung cancer. Time point meaning: sample taken at primary tumor resection. The donors comprised some 70 untreated early-stage non-small cell lung cancer patients. The study sequenced unsorted whole RNA from tumor, nontumor lung or frozen PBMC. Many counts were recorded for this clonotype. Using its own MiXCR run on the 5' RACE reads, TCRdb lists one record per CDR3 protein. The sample consists of around 66,000 distinct CDR3 sequences, roughly 6.4% of them appearing once. The V end was cut by 4 bases, the J end by 5 bases, with 9 bases between. The CDR3 loop spans 13 amino acids.

The chain has TRBV12-3 or TRBV12-4 and TRBJ1-5; a possible D gene is TRBD1 (6 bases). This specimen consisted of PBMCs, obtained at surgery. The TCR sequence derives from a female donor with early-stage non-small cell lung cancer. The DNA of the CDR3 is TGTGCCAGCAGTTATACAGGGTATCAGCCCCAGCATTTT. Its translation is CASSYTGYQPQHF.